What follows is one TCR beta chain and its context. Antigen unknown. The sample originates from a study of OX40 agonist ivuxolimab in advanced cancers. Study information: Partial responses were achieved by three patients, one with hepatocellular carcinoma and two with cutaneous melanoma.

TCRdb keeps only in-frame clones here, not all; method: immunoSEQ multiplex PCR. This sample carries approximately 30,000 clones, around nine tenths of them seen once, and the ten largest clones take roughly 31%. General study points: The study found that CD8+ T cells averaged more expanded clones than CD4+.

Looked up from germline, CDR1 is SGHTA and CDR2 is FQGNSA. Trimming pared 5 bases from V and 7 bases from J, leaving 14 bases between. This CDR3 has 13 amino acids. The material sequenced was CD4+ or CD8+ T cells sorted from blood, taken in a trial of the OX40 agonist ivuxolimab. V and J are TRBV7-2 and TRBJ1-1, with TRBD1 as a possible D gene (5 bases). The TCR was taken from an adult with an advanced solid tumor such as melanoma, head and neck, liver or kidney cancer. The CDR3: CASSLGVFDEAFF. CDR3 in DNA: TGTGCCAGCAGCCTAGGGGTATTCGATGAAGCTTTCTTT.